The sequence of this T cell receptor (beta chain) was determined in a study of T-cell memory formation after mild COVID-19. Across the study: The study found TCR clusters largely donor specific. Whole-study results and caveats: CD4/CD8 balance characterized clones contracting day 15 to 85, and CD4+ skew characterized later expanders. Mainly CM and EM harbored the contracting CD4+ clones; mainly EMRA harbored the CD8+ ones.

The CDR3 runs 16 residues. V shed 8 bases, J shed 8 bases, and the junction held 17 bases outside the gene matches. From germline, CDR1 is KGHDR and CDR2 SFDVKD. Points on this clonotype: Antigen: not known.

Constant-segment primers served in 5'RACE that generated TCR alpha and TCR beta cDNA libraries bearing sample barcodes and UMIs. TCRdb re-called the 5' RACE reads through MiXCR, storing one row per CDR3 protein. The sample holds 280,000 or so distinct CDR3 sequences, roughly 18% seen once. The sequence was collected from a man aged 18-30 years who had mild COVID-19 (a few samples of this study predate the infection). Cell type and time point are not known. The rearrangement joins TRBV24-1 to TRBJ2-1; TRBD2 agrees at 7 bases. The sequenced sample consisted of PBMCs or a T cell subset sorted from them (not recorded which). In DNA form, the CDR3 reads TGTGCCACCATGGGGCAGGGCAGACGGGGGGTCTATGAGCAGTTCTTC. It yields the protein CATMGQGRRGVYEQFF.